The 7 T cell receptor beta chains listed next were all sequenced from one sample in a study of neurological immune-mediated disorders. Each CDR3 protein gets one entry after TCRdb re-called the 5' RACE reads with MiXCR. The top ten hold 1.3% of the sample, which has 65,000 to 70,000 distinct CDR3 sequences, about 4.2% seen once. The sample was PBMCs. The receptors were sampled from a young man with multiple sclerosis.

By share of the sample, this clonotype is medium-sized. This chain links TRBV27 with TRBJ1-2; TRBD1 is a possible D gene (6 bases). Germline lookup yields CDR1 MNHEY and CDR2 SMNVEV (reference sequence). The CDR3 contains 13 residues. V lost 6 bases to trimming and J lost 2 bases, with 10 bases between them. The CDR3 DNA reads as TGTGCCAGCAGCCCCGGACAGAACTATGGCTACACCTTC. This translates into CASSPGQNYGYTF.

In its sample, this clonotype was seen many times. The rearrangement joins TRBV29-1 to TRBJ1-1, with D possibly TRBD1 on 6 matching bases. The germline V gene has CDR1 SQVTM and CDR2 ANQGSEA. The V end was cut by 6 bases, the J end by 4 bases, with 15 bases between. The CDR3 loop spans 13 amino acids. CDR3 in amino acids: CSVPTGIGTEAFF. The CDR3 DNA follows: TGCAGCGTACCCACAGGGATTGGCACTGAAGCTTTCTTT.

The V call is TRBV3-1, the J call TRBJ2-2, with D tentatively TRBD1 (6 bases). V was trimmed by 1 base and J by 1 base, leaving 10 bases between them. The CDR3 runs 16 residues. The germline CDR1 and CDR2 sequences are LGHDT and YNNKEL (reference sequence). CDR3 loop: CASSQAGDKNTGELFF. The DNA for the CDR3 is TGTGCCAGCAGCCAAGCAGGGGACAAGAACACCGGGGAGCTGTTTTTT.

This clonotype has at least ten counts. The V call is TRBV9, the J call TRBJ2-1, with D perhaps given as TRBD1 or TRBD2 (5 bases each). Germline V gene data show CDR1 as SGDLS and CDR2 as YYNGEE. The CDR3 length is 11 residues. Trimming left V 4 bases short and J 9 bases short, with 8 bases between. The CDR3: CASSPGTEQFF. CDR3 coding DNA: TGTGCCAGCAGCCCCGGGACTGAGCAGTTCTTC.

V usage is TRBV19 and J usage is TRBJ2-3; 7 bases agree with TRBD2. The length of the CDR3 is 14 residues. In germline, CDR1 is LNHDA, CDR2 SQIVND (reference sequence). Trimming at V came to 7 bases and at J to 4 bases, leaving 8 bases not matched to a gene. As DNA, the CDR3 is TGTGCCAGTACTTGGACTAGAGGGGCAGATACGCAGTATTTT. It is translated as CASTWTRGADTQYF.

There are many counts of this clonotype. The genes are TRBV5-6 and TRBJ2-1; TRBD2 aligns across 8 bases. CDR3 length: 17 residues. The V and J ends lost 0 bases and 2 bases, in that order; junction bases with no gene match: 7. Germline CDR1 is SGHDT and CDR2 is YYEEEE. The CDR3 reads CASSLDRRGAPYNEQFF. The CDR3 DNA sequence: TGTGCCAGCAGCTTGGATCGGCGGGGGGCCCCCTACAATGAGCAGTTCTTC. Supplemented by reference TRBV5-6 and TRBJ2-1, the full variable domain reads DAGVTQSPTHLIKTRGQQVTLRCSPKSGHDTVSWYQQALGQGPQFIFQYYEEEERQRGNFPDRFSGHQFPNYSSELNVNALLLGDSALYLCASSLDRRGAPYNEQFFGPGTRLTVL.

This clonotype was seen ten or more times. The CDR3 DNA follows: TGCAGTGCTACCCGGACGGGGGGGGCTTCTAACTATGGCTACACCTTC. Its protein product is CSATRTGGASNYGYTF. This chain connects TRBV20-1 to TRBJ1-2; a possible D gene is TRBD1 (6 bases). Trimming cost V 4 bases and J 0 bases, with 18 bases left between them. CDR1 is DFQATT, CDR2 SNEGSKA, per germline (reference sequence). The CDR3 totals 16 residues.